The present TCR beta chain was sequenced within a study of monozygotic twins with inflammatory bowel disease. The quantity of total RNA per TCR library was roughly 3,300 ng. TCRdb reanalyzed the 5' RACE reads, giving one entry per CDR3 protein sequence and no DNA. The repertoire table contains some 150,000 distinct CDR3 sequences. Germline CDR1 reads LNHNV; CDR2 reads YYDKDF (reference sequence). The CDR3 runs to 14 residues. Sequencing used blood. This receptor was identified in a human donor with ulcerative colitis or Crohn's disease, or a healthy co-twin of an affected twin (not recorded which). The chain combines TRBV15 with TRBJ2-7; no DNA is available, so the TRBD2 call from TCRdb remains unchecked. The CDR3 reads CATGPSGSLREQYF. Together with reference TRBV15 and TRBJ2-7, the CDR3 gives the full variable domain: DAMVIQNPRYQVTQFGKPVTLSCSQTLNHNVMYWYQQKSSQAPKLLFHYYDKDFNNEADTPDNFQSRRPNTSFCFLDIRSPGLGDTAMYLCATGPSGSLREQYFGPGTRLTVT.